These 8 T cell receptor beta chains share one sample of origin, sequenced in a study of blood T cell repertoires in COVID-19. Profiling relied on immunoSEQ multiplex PCR, and the TCRdb table lists in-frame clones only, not all of them. The sample includes some 130,000 clones, 86% of them seen just once. Sequenced sample: PBMCs or T cells enriched from blood (not recorded which). All receptors come from a man aged 50-60 years who had recovered from COVID-19.

The chain joins TRBV9 to TRBJ1-3; tentative D call: TRBD1 (5 bases). The CDR3 has 15 residues. Germline CDR1 and CDR2: SGDLS and YYNGEE. Trimming shortened V by 0 bases and J by 3 bases, and 10 bases separated the two germline ends. The chain's CDR3 is CASSVDGGIGNTIYF. The CDR3 DNA follows: TGTGCCAGCAGCGTAGACGGGGGGATTGGAAACACCATATATTTT.

The chain recombines TRBV5-1 with TRBJ1-2; the D gene is possibly TRBD1 (6 bases). The length of the CDR3 is 14 residues. V was clipped by 2 bases and J by 6 bases, with 14 bases between them. Germline CDR1 and CDR2: SGHRS and YFSETQ. The CDR3 loop is CASSLTTGSNGYTF. The CDR3 DNA reads TGCGCCAGCAGCTTAACGACAGGTTCGAATGGCTACACCTTC.

The chain joins TRBV15 to TRBJ1-4; D gene uncertain. The length of the CDR3 is 15 residues. Looked up from germline, CDR1 is LNHNV and CDR2 is YYDKDF (reference sequence). V lost 3 bases, J lost 3 bases, and 11 bases lay in between. DNA for the CDR3: TGTGCCACCAGCAGGGGAGGAGCGTCTAATGAAAAACTGTTTTTT. Encoded protein: CATSRGGASNEKLFF.

The V call is TRBV7-9, the J call TRBJ2-3; TRBD2 matches at 11 bases. The CDR3 runs to 19 residues. Germline-derived CDR1 and CDR2 are SEHNR and FQNEAQ (reference sequence). J gave up 0 bases and V 5 bases, and 13 bases lay outside the gene matches. The CDR3 spells CASSPAPTSGDTSTDTQYF. The CDR3 DNA reads TGTGCCAGCAGCCCAGCCCCGACTAGCGGGGATACTAGCACAGATACGCAGTATTTT.

V gene TRBV28 combines with J gene TRBJ1-2, with 7 bases identical to TRBD1. The V segment lost 5 bases and the J segment 5 bases; nucleotides outside the gene matches: 11. The germline V gene encodes CDR1 MDHEN and CDR2 SYDVKM. The CDR3 has 15 residues. The CDR3, as DNA: TGTGCCAGCAGTAATCCGGGACAGATTTTTTATGGCTACACCTTC. Amino acids: CASSNPGQIFYGYTF.

The V and J genes are TRBV28 and TRBJ1-1; perhaps TRBD1 as D (6 bases). Germline V gives CDR1 MDHEN, CDR2 SYDVKM. V was pared by 5 bases and J by 4 bases, with 17 bases between. The CDR3 has 15 amino acids. The CDR3 DNA reads as TGTGCCAGCAGTCCGGCACAGGGAAGGGGCACTGAAGCTTTCTTT. Protein sequence: CASSPAQGRGTEAFF.

This clone was found once. The chain employs TRBV4-2 and TRBJ2-2; D is perhaps TRBD1 (5 bases). The V end was cut by 0 bases, the J end by 13 bases, with 12 bases between. Germline loops: CDR1 LGHNA, CDR2 YNFKEQ. The CDR3 is made up of 13 amino acids. This chain's CDR3 is CASSQDPQGSLFF. The CDR3 nucleotides are TGTGCCAGCAGCCAAGATCCCCAGGGATCGCTGTTTTTT.

This chain links TRBV18 with TRBJ2-3, with 7 nucleotides matching TRBD1. The CDR3 extends over 15 amino acids. From germline, CDR1 is KGHSH and CDR2 LQKENI. The ends lost 4 bases at V and 3 bases at J; junction bases unmatched: 7. The CDR3 DNA follows: TGTGCCAGCTCACAAACCGGGACAGATACAGATACGCAGTATTTT. Amino acid sequence: CASSQTGTDTDTQYF.